This TCR beta chain was found in a study of T-cell reconstitution after alpha-beta-depleted transplantation in children. Study findings and constraints: Recipient T cells and thymic progenitors that survived were the source of the high TCRbeta diversity seen at day 60 in some patients. Hyperexpanded clones declined; after one year, newly produced T cells mostly supplied diversity.

Remarks on this clonotype: Its specificity is not known.

The TCRbeta library was prepared with unique molecular identifiers. One entry per CDR3 protein results from TCRdb running MiXCR on the PCR reads. This sample yields 250,000 to 400,000 distinct CDR3 sequences, of which around 25% are seen a single time; roughly 9.7% belongs to the top ten. The sequencing here drew on PBMCs, mostly from graft donor cells, taken 180 days after TCRalphabeta/CD19-depleted stem cell transplant. The receptor's source is a male patient younger than 18 who had a stem cell transplant for acute lymphoblastic leukemia, so the T cells may come from the graft donor.

Here the CDR3 reads CATSGSRVTDEQFF. In nucleotides, the CDR3 is TGTGCCACCAGCGGGTCTCGGGTTACGGATGAGCAGTTCTTC. The J gene is TRBJ2-1, the V gene TRBV24-1; D unclear. The V end was cut by 7 bases, the J end by 8 bases, with 17 bases between. This CDR3 spans 14 amino acids. Germline V gene data show CDR1 as KGHDR and CDR2 as SFDVKD.